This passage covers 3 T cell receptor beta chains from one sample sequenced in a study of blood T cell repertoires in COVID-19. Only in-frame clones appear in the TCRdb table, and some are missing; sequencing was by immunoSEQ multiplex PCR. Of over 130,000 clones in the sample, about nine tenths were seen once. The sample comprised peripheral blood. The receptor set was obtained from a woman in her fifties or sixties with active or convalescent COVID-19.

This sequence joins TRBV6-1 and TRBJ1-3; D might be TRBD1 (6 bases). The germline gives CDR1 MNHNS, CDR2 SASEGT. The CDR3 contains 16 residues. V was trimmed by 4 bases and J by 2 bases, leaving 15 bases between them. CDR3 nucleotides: TGTGCCAGCAGTGTCGGTCCAGGGGCCCCTGGAAACACCATATATTTT. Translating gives CASSVGPGAPGNTIYF.

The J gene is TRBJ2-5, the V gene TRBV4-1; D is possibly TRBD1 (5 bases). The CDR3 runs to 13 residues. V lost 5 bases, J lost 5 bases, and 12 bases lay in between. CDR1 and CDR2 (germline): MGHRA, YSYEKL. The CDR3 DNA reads TGCGCCAGCAGCGGTGGGGCCGGTGAGACCCAGTACTTC. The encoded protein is CASSGGAGETQYF.

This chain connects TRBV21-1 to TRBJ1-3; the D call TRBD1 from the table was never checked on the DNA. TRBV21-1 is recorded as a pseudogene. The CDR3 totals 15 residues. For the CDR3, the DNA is TGTGCCAGCAGCCCTGGGACAGGGTATGGAAACACCATATATTTT. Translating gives CASSPGTGYGNTIYF.